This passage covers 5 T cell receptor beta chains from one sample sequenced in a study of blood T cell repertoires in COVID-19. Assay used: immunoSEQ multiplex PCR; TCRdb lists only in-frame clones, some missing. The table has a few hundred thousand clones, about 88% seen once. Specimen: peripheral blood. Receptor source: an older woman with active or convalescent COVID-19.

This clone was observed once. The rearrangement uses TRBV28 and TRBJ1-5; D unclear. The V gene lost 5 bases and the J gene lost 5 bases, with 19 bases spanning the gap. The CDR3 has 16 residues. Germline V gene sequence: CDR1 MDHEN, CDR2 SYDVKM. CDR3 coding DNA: TGTGCCAGCAGTACAAGGGCCGGGATGGTGGATCAGCCCCAGCATTTT. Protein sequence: CASSTRAGMVDQPQHF.

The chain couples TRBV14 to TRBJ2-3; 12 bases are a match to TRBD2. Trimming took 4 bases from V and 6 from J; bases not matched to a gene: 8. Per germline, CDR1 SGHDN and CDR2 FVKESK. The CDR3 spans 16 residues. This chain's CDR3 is CASSPSGGALGDTQYF. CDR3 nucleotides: TGTGCCAGCAGCCCTAGCGGGGGGGCCCTTGGGGATACGCAGTATTTT.

The CDR3 nucleotides are TGTGCCAGCAGCCAAGCGAACAGGGTACCCGAGCAGTACTTC. This codes for CASSQANRVPEQYF. The chain joins TRBV5-4 to TRBJ2-7; weak D call: TRBD1 (6 bases). Germline loops: CDR1 SGHNT, CDR2 YYREEE (reference sequence). CDR3 length: 14 residues. The V gene lost 4 bases and the J gene lost 6 bases, with 17 bases spanning the gap. Full variable domain (missing parts from reference TRBV5-4 and TRBJ2-7): ETGVTQSPTHLIKTRGQQVTLRCSSQSGHNTVSWYQQALGQGPQFIFQYYREEENGRGNFPPRFSGLQFPNYSSELNVNALELDDSALYLCASSQANRVPEQYFGPGTRLTVT.

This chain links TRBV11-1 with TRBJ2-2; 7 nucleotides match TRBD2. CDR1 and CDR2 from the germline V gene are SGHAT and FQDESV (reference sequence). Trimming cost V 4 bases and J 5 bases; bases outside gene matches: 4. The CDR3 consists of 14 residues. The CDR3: CASSWEGGTGELFF. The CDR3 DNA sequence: TGTGCCAGCAGCTGGGAGGGAGGGACCGGGGAGCTGTTTTTT.

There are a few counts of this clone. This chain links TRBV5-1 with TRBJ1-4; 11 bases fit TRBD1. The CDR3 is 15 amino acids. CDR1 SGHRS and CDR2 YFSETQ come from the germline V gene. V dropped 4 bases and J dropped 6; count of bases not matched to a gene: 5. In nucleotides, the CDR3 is TGCGCCAGCAGCGGACAGGGGGCTTGGGATGAAAAACTGTTTTTT. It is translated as CASSGQGAWDEKLFF.